What follows is one T cell receptor (beta chain) and its context. This specimen belongs to a study of molecular identifiers for immune sequencing clone quantification. Each CDR3 protein is one row after TCRdb ran MiXCR on the PCR reads. The sample contains some 100,000 distinct CDR3 sequences, 15% to 20% of which appear only once. Germline V CDR1 and CDR2: SGDLS, YYNGEE. The V end lost 4 bases, the J end lost 6 bases, and 23 bases lay between the germline ends. The CDR3 has 16 residues. This chain links TRBV9 with TRBJ2-7; no definite D call. This TCR was recovered from a human donor in good health. Some libraries in this study had Jurkat cell RNA spiked in. Sequences were obtained from naive CD8+ T cells from blood, with Jurkat cell RNA spiked in. Subset indicated: FACS-sorted CD8+CD4-CCR7+CD45RA+ naive T cells. In nucleotides, the CDR3 is TGTGCCAGCAGCCCCGGGTCGAGAATAGGCGGTCCCGAGCAGTACTTC. Translating it yields CASSPGSRIGGPEQYF.